Listed here are 17 T cell receptor beta chains from one sample, sequenced in a study. TCRdb used MiXCR to reprocess the RT-PCR reads, holding one entry per CDR3 protein. The sample shows fewer than 800,000 distinct CDR3 sequences, 13% to 15% of them seen only once. The sequencing input was memory CD4+ T cells from blood. These TCRs come from a female donor in good health, serving as a healthy control.

This clonotype was found a few times. The V and J genes are TRBV19 and TRBJ2-7, with 7 bases lining up with TRBD2. Germline V lookup: CDR1 LNHDA, CDR2 SQIVND (reference sequence). V shed 7 bases and J 2 bases; nucleotides not matched to a gene: 8. There are 14 residues in the CDR3. CDR3 nucleotide sequence: TGTGCCAGTAACCGCGGGGGTTTTGCCTACGAGCAGTACTTC. This codes for CASNRGGFAYEQYF.

The chain is built from TRBV5-1 and TRBJ2-7; D call uncertain. The CDR3 contains 13 residues. CDR1 and CDR2 (germline): SGHRS, YFSETQ. Trimming cost V 5 bases and J 6 bases, with 15 bases left between them. The CDR3 region is CASRRGLDSEQYF. CDR3 DNA sequence: TGCGCCAGCAGAAGAGGCCTAGATTCCGAGCAGTACTTC. The variable domain in full, with the rest retrieved from reference TRBV5-1 and TRBJ2-7, is KAGVTQTPRYLIKTRGQQVTLSCSPISGHRSVSWYQQTPGQGLQFLFEYFSETQRNKGNFPGRFSGRQFSNSRSEMNVSTLELGDSALYLCASRRGLDSEQYFGPGTRLTVT.

The sample holds a few counts of this clonotype. The chain couples TRBV20-1 to TRBJ1-3, with D possibly matching TRBD1 (6 bases). Germline lookup yields CDR1 DFQATT and CDR2 SNEGSKA (reference sequence). This CDR3 has 13 residues. Deletions cut 2 bases from V and 4 bases from J, with 9 bases between. The CDR3 DNA follows: TGCAGTGCTAGATTCGGGGGCGGAAACACCATATATTTT. It translates to CSARFGGGNTIYF.

This clonotype was recorded many times. V gene TRBV20-1 combines with J gene TRBJ1-2; unclear D gene. The V gene's germline CDR1 is DFQATT and CDR2 SNEGSKA (reference sequence). CDR3 length: 15 residues. V shed 2 bases and J shed 1 base, with 14 bases lying between them. CDR3 nucleotide sequence: TGCAGTGCTAGACCATCGGGCACGATTAACTATGGCTACACCTTC. Protein product: CSARPSGTINYGYTF.

The genes are TRBV5-6 and TRBJ2-7; TRBD2 agrees at 7 bases. Germline V gene data show CDR1 as SGHDT and CDR2 as YYEEEE. The length of the CDR3 is 15 residues. The CDR3 bases are TGTGCTCGCCCGGATGTATGGGACTACCCCTACGAGCAGTACTTC. The encoded protein is CARPDVWDYPYEQYF.

As to this clonotype: One end of the junction does not line up with germline, which may come from a read error. The chain is built from TRBV7-8 and TRBJ2-5; TRBD2 matches 10 bases. The CDR3 is 15 amino acids. The germline gives CDR1 SGHVS, CDR2 FQNEAQ. CDR3: CASSPRTSGREAQYF. The CDR3 DNA sequence: TGTGCCAGCAGCCCGCGGACTAGCGGCCGAGAGGCCCAGTACTTC.

This clonotype occurred a few times. A much larger clone differs from this one at a single base, so this may be a read error. The chain couples TRBV12-3 or TRBV12-4 to TRBJ2-3; D remains ambiguous. The CDR3 spans 15 residues. Between the trimmed V and J ends, which lost 6 bases and 6 bases, there was a span of 19 bases. The CDR3 DNA reads TGTGCCAGCAGCCCCGCTTCTGTACCGTCGGATACGCAGTATTTT. This codes for CASSPASVPSDTQYF.

This clonotype was observed a few times. V is TRBV28 and J is TRBJ2-5, with TRBD2 matching over 8 bases. This CDR3 is built from 16 residues. Trimming at V came to 1 base and at J to 2 bases, leaving 6 bases not matched to a gene. The germline CDR1 and CDR2 sequences are MDHEN and SYDVKM. CDR3 region: CASSLSSSGGQETQYF. The CDR3 bases are TGTGCCAGCAGTTTATCTTCCAGCGGGGGTCAAGAGACCCAGTACTTC.

This clonotype came up a few times. V is TRBV10-3 and J is TRBJ1-4; D is uncertain. The CDR3 loop spans 14 amino acids. CDR1 and CDR2 from the germline V gene are ENHRY and SYGVKD. The V end was cut by 1 base, the J end by 7 bases, with 10 bases between. DNA of the CDR3: TGTGCCATCAGTGAGTTTCGGCCCGTTGAAAAACTGTTTTTT. Amino acids: CAISEFRPVEKLFF.

The V and J genes are TRBV4-3 and TRBJ2-2; D unclear. Trimming cost V 1 base and J 7 bases, with 7 bases left between them. CDR3 length equals 13 residues. Germline CDR1 reads LGHNA; CDR2 reads YSLEER. The CDR3 loop is CASSQVLGGELFF. The CDR3 region has the DNA TGCGCCAGCAGCCAAGTTTTGGGCGGGGAGCTGTTTTTT.

This clonotype showed up many times. The chain is built from TRBV4-3 and TRBJ1-1; possible D gene TRBD1, 6 bases. Germline V lookup: CDR1 LGHNA, CDR2 YSLEER. V lost 2 bases and J 3 bases, leaving 7 bases between the germline ends. CDR3 length: 13 amino acids. In nucleotides, the CDR3 is TGCGCCAGCAGCCAATACAGGGACACTGAAGCTTTCTTT. Its translation: CASSQYRDTEAFF.

This clonotype was observed a few times. The rearrangement joins TRBV7-2 to TRBJ2-1; the D gene is possibly TRBD1 (5 bases). Trimming left V 5 bases short and J 0 bases short, with 11 bases between. The CDR3 contains 15 residues. Germline CDR1 and CDR2: SGHTA and FQGNSA. CDR3 sequence: CASSAGQGSYNEQFF. For the CDR3, the DNA is TGTGCCAGCAGCGCCGGGCAGGGCTCCTACAATGAGCAGTTCTTC. Drawing the rest from reference TRBV7-2 and TRBJ2-1, the complete variable domain is GAGVSQSPSNKVTEKGKDVELRCDPISGHTALYWYRQSLGQGLEFLIYFQGNSAPDKSGLPSDRFSAERTGGSVSTLTIQRTQQEDSAVYLCASSAGQGSYNEQFFGPGTRLTVL.

Many counts were recorded for this clonotype. The chain employs TRBV18 and TRBJ2-7, with 7 nucleotides matching TRBD1. The germline V gene encodes CDR1 KGHSH and CDR2 LQKENI. The CDR3 runs 15 residues. V gave up 0 bases and J gave up 4 bases; unmatched junction bases: 6. The CDR3 nucleotides read TGTGCCAGCTCACCACCGACAGGGACATGGTACGAGCAGTACTTC. Translated: CASSPPTGTWYEQYF.

This clonotype was seen more than once but under ten times. The chain combines TRBV20-1 with TRBJ2-2; TRBD2 matches at 8 bases. The trim removed 4 bases at V and 5 bases at J, leaving 9 bases unmatched. Germline CDR1 and CDR2: DFQATT and SNEGSKA (reference sequence). The CDR3 spans 15 residues. The CDR3 DNA sequence: TGCAGTGCTAAGCCGGCCGGGAGGGGAACCGGGGAGCTGTTTTTT. Translated, it gives CSAKPAGRGTGELFF.

This chain connects TRBV6-6 to TRBJ1-1; TRBD1 is a possible D gene (5 bases). CDR3 length equals 11 residues. V was clipped by 7 bases and J by 10 bases, with 13 bases between them. CDR1 MNHNY and CDR2 SVGAGI come from the germline V gene (reference sequence). This CDR3 reads CASILGETAFF. The DNA of the CDR3 is TGTGCCAGCATCCTGGGGGAAACAGCTTTCTTT.

This clonotype has more than one count but fewer than ten. The rearrangement uses TRBV5-4 and TRBJ2-5, with D possibly TRBD1 on 6 matching bases. The CDR3 covers 17 residues. The germline V and J ends were trimmed by 0 bases and 3 bases, with 18 bases remaining between them. From germline, CDR1 is SGHNT and CDR2 YYREEE (reference sequence). CDR3 in DNA: TGTGCCAGCAGCTTGGGACTAACTAGAGGGGGAGAAGAGACCCAGTACTTC. It yields the protein CASSLGLTRGGEETQYF.

This clonotype showed up many times. V usage is TRBV24-1 and J usage is TRBJ2-3, with TRBD2 matching 13 bases. The length of the CDR3 is 18 residues. Looked up from germline, CDR1 is KGHDR and CDR2 is SFDVKD. J lost 3 bases, V lost 2 bases, and 7 bases had no gene match. The CDR3 nucleotides are TGTGCCACCAGTGATTCGGGGGGACTAGCGGGATATACAGATACGCAGTATTTT. Encoded protein: CATSDSGGLAGYTDTQYF.